A selection of T cell receptor beta chains follows, all from one sample in a study of blood T cell repertoires in COVID-19. The data were produced by immunoSEQ multiplex PCR, yet TCRdb's version contains in-frame clones alone and is incomplete. The sample has about 220,000 clones; roughly 80% are singletons. The sequencing sample was made of peripheral blood. These receptors all stem from a woman aged 70 to 79 with acute or convalescent COVID-19. Each CDR3 is given with its conserved first and last residue.

V gene: TRBV4-1; CDR3 protein: CASSQGGIRTGESPLHF
V gene: TRBV19; CDR3 protein: CASEGAYNSPLHF
V gene: TRBV6-2/TRBV6-3; CDR3 protein: CASSPTGGHYGYTF
V gene: TRBV4-3; CDR3 protein: CASSQASAGSVNTGELFF
V gene: TRBV6-6; CDR3 protein: CASSNSRGALETQYF
V gene: TRBV30; CDR3 protein: CAWSRGQGDTEAFF
V gene: TRBV5-1; CDR3 protein: CASSLGASLLYGYTF
V gene: TRBV18; CDR3 protein: CASSLAGGEHEQYF
V gene: TRBV6-1; CDR3 protein: CASSETKRWQRGYEQYF
V gene: TRBV10-1; CDR3 protein: CASSRGLDVGELFF
V gene: TRBV5-8; CDR3 protein: CASSLELRYNEQFF
V gene: TRBV11-2; CDR3 protein: CASTAEGQSSGNTIYF
V gene: TRBV3-1/TRBV3-2; CDR3 protein: CASSPTGQGAVGEKLFF
V gene: TRBV5-4; CDR3 protein: CASSSANVEGYTF
V gene: TRBV3-1/TRBV3-2; CDR3 protein: CASSQVNREYNEQFF
V gene: TRBV10-3; CDR3 protein: CAIASWDRGYEQYF
V gene: TRBV7-8; CDR3 protein: CASSLMRGRETQYF